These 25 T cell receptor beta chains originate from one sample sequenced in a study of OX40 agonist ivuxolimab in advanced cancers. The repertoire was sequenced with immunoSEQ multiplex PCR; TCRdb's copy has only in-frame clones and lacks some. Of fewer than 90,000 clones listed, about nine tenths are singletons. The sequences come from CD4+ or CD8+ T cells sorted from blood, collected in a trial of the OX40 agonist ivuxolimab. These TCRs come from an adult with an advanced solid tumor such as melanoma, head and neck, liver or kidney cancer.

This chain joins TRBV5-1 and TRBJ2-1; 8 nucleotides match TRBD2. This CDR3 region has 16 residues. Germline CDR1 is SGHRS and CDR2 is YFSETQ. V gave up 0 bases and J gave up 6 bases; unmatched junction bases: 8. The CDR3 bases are TGCGCCAGCAGCTTGGCCGGAGCGGGGGCCCGCAATGAGCAGTTCTTC. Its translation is CASSLAGAGARNEQFF.

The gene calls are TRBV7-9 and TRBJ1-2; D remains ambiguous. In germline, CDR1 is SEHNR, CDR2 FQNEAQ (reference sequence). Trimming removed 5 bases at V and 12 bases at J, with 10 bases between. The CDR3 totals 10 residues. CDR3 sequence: CASSGRRHTF. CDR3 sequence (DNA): TGTGCCAGCAGCGGGCGCCGCCACACCTTC.

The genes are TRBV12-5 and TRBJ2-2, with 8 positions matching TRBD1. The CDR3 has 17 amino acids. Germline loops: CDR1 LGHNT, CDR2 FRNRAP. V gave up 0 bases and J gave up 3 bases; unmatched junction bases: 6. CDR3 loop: CASGLVSGRGHTGELFF. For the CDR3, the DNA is TGTGCTAGTGGTTTGGTAAGCGGCAGGGGGCACACCGGGGAGCTGTTTTTT.

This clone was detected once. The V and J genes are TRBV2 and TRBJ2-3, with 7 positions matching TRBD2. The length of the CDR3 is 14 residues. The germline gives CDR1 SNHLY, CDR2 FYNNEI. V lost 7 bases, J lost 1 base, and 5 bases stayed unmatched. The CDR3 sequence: CASKRAGGTDTQYF. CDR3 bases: TGTGCCAGCAAGAGGGCGGGAGGCACAGATACGCAGTATTTT.

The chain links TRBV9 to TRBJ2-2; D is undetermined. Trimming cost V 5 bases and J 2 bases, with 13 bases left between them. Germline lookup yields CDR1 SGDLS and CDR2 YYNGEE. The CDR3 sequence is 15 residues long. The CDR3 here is CASSLYDGNTGELFF. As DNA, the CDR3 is TGTGCCAGCAGTCTTTATGACGGTAACACCGGGGAGCTGTTTTTT. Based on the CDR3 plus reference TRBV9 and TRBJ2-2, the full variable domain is DSGVTQTPKHLITATGQRVTLRCSPRSGDLSVYWYQQSLDQGLQFLIQYYNGEERAKGNILERFSAQQFPDLHSELNLSSLELGDSALYFCASSLYDGNTGELFFGEGSRLTVL.

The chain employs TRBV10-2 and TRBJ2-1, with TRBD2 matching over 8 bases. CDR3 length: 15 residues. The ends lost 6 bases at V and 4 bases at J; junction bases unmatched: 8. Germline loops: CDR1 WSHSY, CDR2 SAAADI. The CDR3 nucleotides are TGCGCCAGCAGGGGGGGAGCGGGAGCATACAATGAGCAGTTCTTC. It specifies CASRGGAGAYNEQFF.

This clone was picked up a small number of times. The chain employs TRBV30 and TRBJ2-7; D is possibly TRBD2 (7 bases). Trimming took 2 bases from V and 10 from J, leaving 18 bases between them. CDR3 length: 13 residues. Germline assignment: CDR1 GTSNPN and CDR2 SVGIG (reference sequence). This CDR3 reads CAWSLAVGGLQYF. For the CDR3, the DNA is TGTGCCTGGAGTTTGGCCGTGGGGGGGCTACAGTACTTC.

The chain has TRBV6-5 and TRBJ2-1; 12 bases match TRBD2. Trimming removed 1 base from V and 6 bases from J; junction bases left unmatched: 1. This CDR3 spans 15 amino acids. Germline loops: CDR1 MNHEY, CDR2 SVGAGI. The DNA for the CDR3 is TGTGCCAGCAGTTACTTGACTAGCGGGGGCAATGAGCAGTTCTTC. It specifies CASSYLTSGGNEQFF.

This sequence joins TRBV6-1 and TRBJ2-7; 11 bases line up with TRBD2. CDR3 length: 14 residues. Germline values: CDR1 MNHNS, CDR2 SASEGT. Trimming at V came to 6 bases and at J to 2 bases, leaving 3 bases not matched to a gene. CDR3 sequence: CASRGLAAPYEQYF. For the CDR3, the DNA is TGTGCCAGCAGGGGACTAGCGGCGCCCTACGAGCAGTACTTC.

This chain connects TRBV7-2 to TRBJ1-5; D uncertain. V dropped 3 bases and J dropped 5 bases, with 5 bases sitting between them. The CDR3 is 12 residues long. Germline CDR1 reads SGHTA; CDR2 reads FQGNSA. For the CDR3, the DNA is TGTGCCAGCAGCTTTATAGATCAGCCCCAGCATTTT. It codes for CASSFIDQPQHF.

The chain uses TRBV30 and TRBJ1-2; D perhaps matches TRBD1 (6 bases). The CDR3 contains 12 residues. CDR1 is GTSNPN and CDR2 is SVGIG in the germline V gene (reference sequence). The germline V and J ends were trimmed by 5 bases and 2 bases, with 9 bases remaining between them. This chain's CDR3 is CAWRRGNYGYTF. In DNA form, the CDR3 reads TGTGCCTGGCGCAGGGGAAACTATGGCTACACCTTC.

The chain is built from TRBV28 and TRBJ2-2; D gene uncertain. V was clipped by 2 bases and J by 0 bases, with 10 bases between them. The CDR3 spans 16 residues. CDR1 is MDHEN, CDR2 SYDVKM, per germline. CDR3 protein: CASSLVSESNTGELFF. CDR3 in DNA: TGTGCCAGCAGTTTAGTGTCGGAATCGAACACCGGGGAGCTGTTTTTT.

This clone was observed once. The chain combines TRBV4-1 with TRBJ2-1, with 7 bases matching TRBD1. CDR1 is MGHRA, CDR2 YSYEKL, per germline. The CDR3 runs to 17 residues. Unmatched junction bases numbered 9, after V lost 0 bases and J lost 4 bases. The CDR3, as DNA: TGCGCCAGCAGCCAAGATTCTGGGACAGTAACATACAATGAGCAGTTCTTC. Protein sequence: CASSQDSGTVTYNEQFF.

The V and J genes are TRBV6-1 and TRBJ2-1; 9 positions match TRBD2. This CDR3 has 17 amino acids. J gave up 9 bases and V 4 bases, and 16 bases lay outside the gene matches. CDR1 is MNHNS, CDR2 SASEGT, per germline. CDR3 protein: CASSVGGRAVRDTEQFF. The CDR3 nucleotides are TGTGCCAGCAGTGTCGGCGGGAGGGCCGTGCGGGACACTGAGCAGTTCTTC.

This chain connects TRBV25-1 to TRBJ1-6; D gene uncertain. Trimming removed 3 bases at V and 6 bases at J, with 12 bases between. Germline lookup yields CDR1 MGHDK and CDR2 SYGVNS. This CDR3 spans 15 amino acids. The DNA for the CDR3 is TGTGCCAGCAGTGATAGGCGGTCCGGTAATTCACCCCTCCACTTT. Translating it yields CASSDRRSGNSPLHF.

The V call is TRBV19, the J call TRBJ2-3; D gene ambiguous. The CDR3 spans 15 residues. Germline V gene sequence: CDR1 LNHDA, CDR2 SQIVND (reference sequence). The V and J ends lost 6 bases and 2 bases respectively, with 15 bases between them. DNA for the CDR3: TGTGCCAGTAGATCCGGACCACAAGCCACAGATACGCAGTATTTT. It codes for CASRSGPQATDTQYF.

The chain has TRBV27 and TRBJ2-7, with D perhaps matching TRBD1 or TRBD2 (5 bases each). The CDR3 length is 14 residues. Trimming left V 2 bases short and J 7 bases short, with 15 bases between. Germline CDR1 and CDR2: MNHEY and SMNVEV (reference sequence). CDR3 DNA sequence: TGTGCCAGCAGTTTAGCTACCGGGGCCCGGGAGCAGTACTTC. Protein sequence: CASSLATGAREQYF.

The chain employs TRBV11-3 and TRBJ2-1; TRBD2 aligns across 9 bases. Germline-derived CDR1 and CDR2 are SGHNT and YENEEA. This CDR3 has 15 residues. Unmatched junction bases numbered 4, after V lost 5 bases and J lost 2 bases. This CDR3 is CASSLREGPYNEQFF. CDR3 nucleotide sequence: TGTGCCAGCAGCCTGCGGGAGGGCCCCTACAATGAGCAGTTCTTC.

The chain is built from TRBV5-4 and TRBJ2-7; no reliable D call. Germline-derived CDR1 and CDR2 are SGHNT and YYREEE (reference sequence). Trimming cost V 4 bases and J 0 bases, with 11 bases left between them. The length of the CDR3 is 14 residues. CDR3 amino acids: CASSQLWDSYEQYF. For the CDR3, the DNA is TGTGCCAGCAGCCAACTGTGGGACTCCTACGAGCAGTACTTC.

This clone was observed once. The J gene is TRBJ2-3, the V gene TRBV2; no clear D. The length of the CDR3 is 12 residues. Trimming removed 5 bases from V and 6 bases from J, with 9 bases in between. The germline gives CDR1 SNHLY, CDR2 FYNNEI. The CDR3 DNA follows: TGTGCCAGCAGTAAGGTCGGGGATACGCAGTATTTT. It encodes CASSKVGDTQYF.

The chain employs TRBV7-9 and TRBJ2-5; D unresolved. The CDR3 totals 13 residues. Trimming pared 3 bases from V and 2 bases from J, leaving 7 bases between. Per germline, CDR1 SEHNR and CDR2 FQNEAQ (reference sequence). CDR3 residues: CASSFQAQETQYF. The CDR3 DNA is TGTGCCAGCAGCTTTCAGGCGCAAGAGACCCAGTACTTC.

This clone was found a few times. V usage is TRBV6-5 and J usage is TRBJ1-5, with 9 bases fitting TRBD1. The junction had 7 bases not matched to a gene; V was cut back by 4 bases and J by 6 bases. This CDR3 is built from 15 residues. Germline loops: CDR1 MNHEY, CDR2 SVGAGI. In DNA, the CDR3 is TGTGCCAGCAGTTCCGGGACAGGGCAAGGTCAGCCCCAGCATTTT. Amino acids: CASSSGTGQGQPQHF.

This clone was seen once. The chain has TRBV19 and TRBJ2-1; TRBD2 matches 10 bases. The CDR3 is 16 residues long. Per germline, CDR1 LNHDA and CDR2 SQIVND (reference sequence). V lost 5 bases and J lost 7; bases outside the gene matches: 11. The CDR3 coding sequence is TGTGCCAGTAGTGTAACCGGGACTAGCGCAACAAATGAGCAGTTCTTC. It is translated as CASSVTGTSATNEQFF.

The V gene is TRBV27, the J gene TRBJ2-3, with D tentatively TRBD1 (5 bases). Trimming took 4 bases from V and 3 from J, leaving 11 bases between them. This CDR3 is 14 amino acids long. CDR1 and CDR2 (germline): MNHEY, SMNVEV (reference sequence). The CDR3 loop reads CASSSTRQTDTQYF. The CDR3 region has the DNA TGTGCCAGCAGTTCTACCAGACAGACAGATACGCAGTATTTT.

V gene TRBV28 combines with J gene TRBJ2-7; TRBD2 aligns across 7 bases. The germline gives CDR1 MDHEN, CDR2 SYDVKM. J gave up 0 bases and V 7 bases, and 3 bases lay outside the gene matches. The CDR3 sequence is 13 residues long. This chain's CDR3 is CASTAGSSYEQYF. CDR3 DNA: TGTGCCAGCACAGCGGGAAGCTCCTACGAGCAGTACTTC.